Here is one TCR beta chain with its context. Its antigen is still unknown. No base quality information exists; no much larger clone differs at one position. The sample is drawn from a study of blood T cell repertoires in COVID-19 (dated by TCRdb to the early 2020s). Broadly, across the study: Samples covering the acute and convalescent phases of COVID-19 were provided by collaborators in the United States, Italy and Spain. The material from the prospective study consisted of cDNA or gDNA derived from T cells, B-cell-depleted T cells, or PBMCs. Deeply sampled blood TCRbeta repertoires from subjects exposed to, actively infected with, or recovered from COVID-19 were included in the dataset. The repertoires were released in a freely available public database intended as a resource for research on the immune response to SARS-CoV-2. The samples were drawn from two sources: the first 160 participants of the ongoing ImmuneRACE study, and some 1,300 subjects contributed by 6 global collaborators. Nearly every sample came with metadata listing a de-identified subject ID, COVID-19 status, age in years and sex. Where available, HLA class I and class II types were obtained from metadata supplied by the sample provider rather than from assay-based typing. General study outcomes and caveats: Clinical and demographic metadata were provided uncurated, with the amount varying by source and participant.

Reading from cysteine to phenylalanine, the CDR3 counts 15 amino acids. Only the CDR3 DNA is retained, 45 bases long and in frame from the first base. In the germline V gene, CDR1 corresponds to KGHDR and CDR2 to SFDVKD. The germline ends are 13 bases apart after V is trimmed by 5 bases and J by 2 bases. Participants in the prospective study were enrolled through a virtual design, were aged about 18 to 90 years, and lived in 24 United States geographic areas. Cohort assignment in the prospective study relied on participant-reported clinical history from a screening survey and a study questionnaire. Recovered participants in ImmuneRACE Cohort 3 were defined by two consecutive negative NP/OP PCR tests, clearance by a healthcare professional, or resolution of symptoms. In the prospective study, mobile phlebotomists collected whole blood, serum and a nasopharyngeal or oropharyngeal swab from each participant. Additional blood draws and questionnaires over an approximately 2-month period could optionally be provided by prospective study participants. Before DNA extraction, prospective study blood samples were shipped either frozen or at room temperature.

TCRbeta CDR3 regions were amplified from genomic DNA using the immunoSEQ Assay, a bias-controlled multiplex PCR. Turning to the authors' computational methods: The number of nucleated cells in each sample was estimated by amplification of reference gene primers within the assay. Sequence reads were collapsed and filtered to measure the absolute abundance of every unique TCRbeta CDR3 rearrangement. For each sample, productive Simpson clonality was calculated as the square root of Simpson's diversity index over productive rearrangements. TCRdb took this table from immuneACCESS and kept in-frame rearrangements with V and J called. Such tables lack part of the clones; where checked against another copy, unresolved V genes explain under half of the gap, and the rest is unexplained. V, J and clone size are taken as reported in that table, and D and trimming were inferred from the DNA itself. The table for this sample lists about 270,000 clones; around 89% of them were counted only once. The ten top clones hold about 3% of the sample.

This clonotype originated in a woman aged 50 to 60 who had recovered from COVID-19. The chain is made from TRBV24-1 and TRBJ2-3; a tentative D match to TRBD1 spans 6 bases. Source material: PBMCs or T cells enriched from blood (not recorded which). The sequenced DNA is TGTGCCACCAGTGGTGGGGGCGGGTTCACAGATACGCAGTATTTT. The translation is CATSGGGGFTDTQYF.